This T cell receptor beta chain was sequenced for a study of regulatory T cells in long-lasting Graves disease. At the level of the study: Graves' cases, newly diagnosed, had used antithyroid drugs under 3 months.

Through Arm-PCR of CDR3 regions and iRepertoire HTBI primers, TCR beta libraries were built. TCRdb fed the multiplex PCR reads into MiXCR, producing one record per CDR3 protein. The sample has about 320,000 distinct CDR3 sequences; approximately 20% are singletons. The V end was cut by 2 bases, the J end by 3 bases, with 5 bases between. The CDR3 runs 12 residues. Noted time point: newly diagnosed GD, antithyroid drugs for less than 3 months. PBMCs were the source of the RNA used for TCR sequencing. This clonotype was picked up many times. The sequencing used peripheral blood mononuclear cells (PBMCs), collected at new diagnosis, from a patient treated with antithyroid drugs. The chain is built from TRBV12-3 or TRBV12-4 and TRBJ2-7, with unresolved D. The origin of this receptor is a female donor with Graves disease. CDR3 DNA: TGTGCCAGCAGTTTAACGCGCTACGAGCAGTACTTC. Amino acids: CASSLTRYEQYF.